This T cell receptor (beta chain) was identified in a study of blood T cell repertoires in COVID-19. Trimming took off 7 bases at V and 2 bases at J, with 8 bases between the two ends. Germline CDR1 reads SQVTM; CDR2 reads ANQGSEA. The CDR3 extends over 12 amino acids. The protocol was immunoSEQ multiplex PCR, while the TCRdb copy is restricted to in-frame clones and leaves out a portion. The table records around 220,000 clones, 70% to 90% of them present only once. The chain links TRBV29-1 to TRBJ2-2, with D maybe TRBD1 (6 bases). The sequencing input was peripheral blood. This sequence originates from a man aged 50-59 years with acute or convalescent COVID-19. This chain's CDR3 is CSGTENTGELFF. CDR3 nucleotides: TGCAGCGGGACAGAAAACACCGGGGAGCTGTTTTTT.